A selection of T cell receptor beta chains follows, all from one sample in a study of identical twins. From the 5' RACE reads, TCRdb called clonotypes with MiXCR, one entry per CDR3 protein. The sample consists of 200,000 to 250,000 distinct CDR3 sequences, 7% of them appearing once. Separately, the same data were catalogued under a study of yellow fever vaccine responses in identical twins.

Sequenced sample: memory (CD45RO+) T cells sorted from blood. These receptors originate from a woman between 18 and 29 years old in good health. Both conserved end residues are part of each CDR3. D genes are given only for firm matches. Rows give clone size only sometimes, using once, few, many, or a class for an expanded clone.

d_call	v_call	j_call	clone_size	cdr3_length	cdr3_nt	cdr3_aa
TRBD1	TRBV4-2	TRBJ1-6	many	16	TGTGCCAGCAGCCAAGATCCGGGACAGGGGGCTTCACCCCTCCACTTT	CASSQDPGQGASPLHF
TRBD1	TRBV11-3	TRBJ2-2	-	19	TGTGCCAGCAGCTCCGACCGGGACAGGGGGCCTGCTGGCACCGGGGAGCTGTTTTTT	CASSSDRDRGPAGTGELFF
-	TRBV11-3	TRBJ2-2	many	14	TGTGCCAGCAGCTCATCGAGATCGCCCGGGGAGCTGTTTTTT	CASSSSRSPGELFF
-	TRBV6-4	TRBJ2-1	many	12	TGTGCCAGCAGTGACCTCTACAATGAGCAGTTCTTC	CASSDLYNEQFF
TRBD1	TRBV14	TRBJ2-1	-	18	TGTGCCAGCAGCCCCCGACAGGGGGCAGACTGGGGTCTAGGTGAGCAGTTCTTC	CASSPRQGADWGLGEQFF
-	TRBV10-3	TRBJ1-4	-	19	TGTGCCATCAGTGTGACAACCGGGACACCGTATGCAACTAATGAAAAACTGTTTTTT	CAISVTTGTPYATNEKLFF
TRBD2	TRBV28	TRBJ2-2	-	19	TGTGCCAGCAGTTTGATCGTCTTCGGACTAGCGGCGAACACCGGGGAGCTGTTTTTT	CASSLIVFGLAANTGELFF
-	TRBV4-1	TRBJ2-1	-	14	TGCGCCAGCAGCCAAGTGGGGGCTTGGGATGAGCAGTTCTTC	CASSQVGAWDEQFF
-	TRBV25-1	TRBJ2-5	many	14	TGTGCCAGCAGTGGTGACTCCCTGGGAGAGACCCAGTACTTC	CASSGDSLGETQYF
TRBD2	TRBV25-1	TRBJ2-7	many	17	TGTGCCAGCAGTGTACAACAAACTAGCGGGGGGACCTACGAGCAGTACTTC	CASSVQQTSGGTYEQYF
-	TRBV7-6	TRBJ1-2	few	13	TGTGCCAGCAGCCCGAACCGGGGTTATGGCTACACCTTC	CASSPNRGYGYTF
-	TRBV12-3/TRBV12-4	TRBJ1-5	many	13	TGTGCCAGCAGTTTTGCAGGGAACAAGCCCCAGCATTTT	CASSFAGNKPQHF
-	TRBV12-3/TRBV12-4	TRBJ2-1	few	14	TGTGCCAGCAGTTTAAGGGGGTACCCTAATGAGCAGTTCTTC	CASSLRGYPNEQFF
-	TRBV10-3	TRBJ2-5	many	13	TGTGCCATCAGTGAGGTGGACAGAGAGACCCAGTACTTC	CAISEVDRETQYF
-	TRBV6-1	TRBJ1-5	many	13	TGTGCCAGCAGGGAACAGGGATATCAGCCCCAGCATTTT	CASREQGYQPQHF
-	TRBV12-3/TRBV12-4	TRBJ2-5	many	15	TGTGCCAGCAGTTTTCGTACCATAGCGGAAGAGACCCAGTACTTC	CASSFRTIAEETQYF
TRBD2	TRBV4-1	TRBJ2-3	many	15	TGCGCCAGCAGCCGGGAGGGACTAGATGGAGATACGCAGTATTTT	CASSREGLDGDTQYF
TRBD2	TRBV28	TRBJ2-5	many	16	TGTGCCAGCAGTTTGGGGGTAGCGGGAGAGGGAGAGACCCAGTACTTC	CASSLGVAGEGETQYF
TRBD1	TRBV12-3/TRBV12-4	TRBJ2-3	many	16	TGTGCCAGCAGTCTCGGACAGGGTGGGACCACAGATACGCAGTATTTT	CASSLGQGGTTDTQYF
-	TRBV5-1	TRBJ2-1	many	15	TGCGCCAGCACCCTGGGGGAGTCCCTTTCCAATGAGCAGTTCTTC	CASTLGESLSNEQFF
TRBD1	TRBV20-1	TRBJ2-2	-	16	TGCAGTGCCGCGCTTGGACAGGGTTCCTTCACCGGGGAGCTGTTTTTT	CSAALGQGSFTGELFF
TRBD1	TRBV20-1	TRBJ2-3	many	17	TGCAGTGCTAGAGACCCCCGACAGGGATCCCGCACAGATACGCAGTATTTT	CSARDPRQGSRTDTQYF
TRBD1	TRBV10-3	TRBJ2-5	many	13	TGTGCCATCAGCTCCGGACAGGGCGAGACCCAGTACTTC	CAISSGQGETQYF
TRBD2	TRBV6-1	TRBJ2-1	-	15	TGTGCCAGCGGAACCGGGACTAGCCAGGACAATGAGCAGTTCTTC	CASGTGTSQDNEQFF
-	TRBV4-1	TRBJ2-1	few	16	TGCGCCAGCAGCCAAGATGTTCGGATAGCCTACAATGAGCAGTTCTTC	CASSQDVRIAYNEQFF
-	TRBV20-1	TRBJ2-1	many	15	TGCAGTGCTAGAGGCACCGGGAGCTCCTACAATGAGCAGTTCTTC	CSARGTGSSYNEQFF
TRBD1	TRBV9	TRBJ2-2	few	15	TGTGCCAGCAGTCCTAGGGGGCTCAGCACCGGGGAGCTGTTTTTT	CASSPRGLSTGELFF
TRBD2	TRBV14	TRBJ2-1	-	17	TGTGCCAGCAGCGCTCTCCTTGGGCGGGGGTACGACAATGAGCAGTTCTTC	CASSALLGRGYDNEQFF
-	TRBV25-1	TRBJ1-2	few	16	TGTGCCAGCAGTGAAGGAGGGGGACTCAGGAGCTATGGCTACACCTTC	CASSEGGGLRSYGYTF
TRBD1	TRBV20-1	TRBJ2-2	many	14	TGCAGTGCTAGGGTGACAGGGGGAGGCGGGGAGCTGTTTTTT	CSARVTGGGGELFF
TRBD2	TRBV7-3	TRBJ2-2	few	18	TGTGCCAGCAGCTTACGTCTCTCAAGCGGGGCGAACACCGGGGAGCTGTTTTTT	CASSLRLSSGANTGELFF
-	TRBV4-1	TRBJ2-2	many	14	TGCGCCAGCAGCCAAGAAACGGGGACCAGGGAGCTGTTTTTT	CASSQETGTRELFF
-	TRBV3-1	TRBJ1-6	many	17	TGTGCCAGCAGCCAAGAGCTCGGAGGCTCCTATAATTCACCCCTCCACTTT	CASSQELGGSYNSPLHF
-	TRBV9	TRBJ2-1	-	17	TGTGCCAGCAGCGTAGTTCCCGCAGGCCCCTGGGCCAATGAGCAGTTCTTC	CASSVVPAGPWANEQFF
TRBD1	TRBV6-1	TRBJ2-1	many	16	TGTGCCAGCAGCCCGCTGGCAGGGGGCACCTACAATGAGCAGTTCTTC	CASSPLAGGTYNEQFF
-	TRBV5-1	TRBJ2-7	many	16	TGCGCCAGCAGCTTGGAAGGGGGTAGGGGATCCTACGAGCAGTACTTC	CASSLEGGRGSYEQYF
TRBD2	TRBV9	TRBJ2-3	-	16	TGTGCCAGCAGCGCCCGACAGGGACTAGCGACAGATACGCAGTATTTT	CASSARQGLATDTQYF
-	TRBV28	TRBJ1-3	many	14	TGTGCCAGCAGCCGTGGGACGTACGGAAACACCATATATTTT	CASSRGTYGNTIYF
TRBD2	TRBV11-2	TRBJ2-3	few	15	TGTGCCAGCAGCTCGACTAGCGGGGACGCAGATACGCAGTATTTT	CASSSTSGDADTQYF
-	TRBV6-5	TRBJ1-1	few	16	TGTGCCAGCAGTTACTCGTTCACAGGGACGAACACTGAAGCTTTCTTT	CASSYSFTGTNTEAFF
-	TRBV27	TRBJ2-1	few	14	TGTGCCAGCAGTTTTAGGTGGGGGGGCTCTGAGCAGTTCTTC	CASSFRWGGSEQFF
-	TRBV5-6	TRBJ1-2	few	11	TGTGCCAGCAGCTTCACCGGGATCCTTTTCTTC	CASSFTGILFF
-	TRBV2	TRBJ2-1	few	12	TGTGCCAGCAGTGACGGCAGGAATGAGCAGTTCTTC	CASSDGRNEQFF